Listed below are T cell receptor beta chains from one sample, sequenced in a study of beta chain features in type 1 diabetes. Produced via immunoSEQ multiplex PCR; TCRdb's table is partial and in-frame only. Altogether about 320,000 clones are present, 14% being singletons, with the ten largest covering over 5%. The sample was central memory CD4+ T cells from blood. These receptors were collected from a man aged 25-45 years in good health. Both conserved end residues are part of each CDR3. The D gene is left open where the match is weak. Clone size appears in some rows only: once, few, many, or a class for an expanded clone.

j_gene: TRBJ1-1
v_gene: TRBV7-2
abundance: -
d_gene: -
CDR3nt: TGTGCCAGCAGACAAGAGACTGAAGCTTTCTTT
CDR3aa: CASRQETEAFF

j_gene: TRBJ1-2
v_gene: TRBV15
abundance: many
d_gene: -
CDR3nt: TGTGCCACCAGCAGAGATAAGACAGTCTATGGCTACACCTTC
CDR3aa: CATSRDKTVYGYTF

j_gene: TRBJ2-2
v_gene: TRBV9
abundance: few
d_gene: TRBD2
CDR3nt: TGTGCCAGCAGCGCCGGGGGGACCTTCAGCCTCTACCCGGGCGGGGAGCTGTTTTTT
CDR3aa: CASSAGGTFSLYPGGELFF

j_gene: TRBJ2-3
v_gene: TRBV2
abundance: -
d_gene: TRBD2
CDR3nt: TGTGCCAGCAGGGGCTGGCGAGCGGGAGGTAGGACAGATACGCAGTATTTT
CDR3aa: CASRGWRAGGRTDTQYF

j_gene: TRBJ1-6
v_gene: TRBV7-7
abundance: few
d_gene: TRBD1
CDR3nt: TGTGCCAGCAGCTTGGACAGACAGGGGGCGGCCTCACCCCTCCACTTT
CDR3aa: CASSLDRQGAASPLHF

j_gene: TRBJ2-5
v_gene: TRBV5-4
abundance: -
d_gene: TRBD2
CDR3nt: TGTGCCAGCAGCGGTAGCGGGGGGCAGCAAGAGACCCAGTACTTC
CDR3aa: CASSGSGGQQETQYF

j_gene: TRBJ1-2
v_gene: TRBV19
abundance: few
d_gene: -
CDR3nt: TGTGCCAGTAGCGCAGGGAGGTTCGATGGCTACACCTTC
CDR3aa: CASSAGRFDGYTF

j_gene: TRBJ2-3
v_gene: TRBV11-3
abundance: -
d_gene: -
CDR3nt: TGTGCCAGCAGCTTGGACACCGAAACGCAGTATTTT
CDR3aa: CASSLDTETQYF

j_gene: TRBJ1-4
v_gene: TRBV7-2
abundance: -
d_gene: TRBD1
CDR3nt: TGTGCCAGCAGTTCCGGTTGGACAGGGGGAGTTGGCGGTGAAAAACTGTTTTTT
CDR3aa: CASSSGWTGGVGGEKLFF

j_gene: TRBJ1-5
v_gene: TRBV25-1
abundance: few
d_gene: -
CDR3nt: TGTGCCAGCAGTGAAGGTAATCAGCCCCAGCATTTT
CDR3aa: CASSEGNQPQHF

j_gene: TRBJ1-6
v_gene: TRBV4-1
abundance: -
d_gene: -
CDR3nt: TGCGCCAGCAGCCAAGATCCGGGCAGGGCGGTGATACCCCTCCACTTT
CDR3aa: CASSQDPGRAVIPLHF

j_gene: TRBJ2-3
v_gene: TRBV7-2
abundance: few
d_gene: TRBD2
CDR3nt: TGTGCCAGCAGCTATACTAGCGGGAGGCGCCCAGATACGCAGTATTTT
CDR3aa: CASSYTSGRRPDTQYF

j_gene: TRBJ1-5
v_gene: TRBV5-4
abundance: few
d_gene: TRBD1
CDR3nt: TGTGCCAGAAGCTCTCAGGGGGGGTTTAATCAGCCCCAGCATTTT
CDR3aa: CARSSQGGFNQPQHF

j_gene: TRBJ2-3
v_gene: TRBV25-1
abundance: few
d_gene: TRBD1
CDR3nt: TGTGCCAGCCGAGAAGGGACAGCGAGCACAGATACGCAGTATTTT
CDR3aa: CASREGTASTDTQYF

j_gene: TRBJ2-1
v_gene: TRBV5-1
abundance: -
d_gene: TRBD2
CDR3nt: TGCGCCAGCAGCTTGGGGGAGCGGGAAAATGAGCAGTTCTTC
CDR3aa: CASSLGERENEQFF

j_gene: TRBJ2-3
v_gene: TRBV9
abundance: -
d_gene: -
CDR3nt: TGTGCCAGCAGCGTAGTGGGTACAGATACGCAGTATTTT
CDR3aa: CASSVVGTDTQYF

j_gene: TRBJ2-5
v_gene: TRBV5-1
abundance: -
d_gene: -
CDR3nt: TGCGCCAGCAGCTTAGGTCGGGGGCTGGAGACCCAGTACTTC
CDR3aa: CASSLGRGLETQYF

j_gene: TRBJ1-5
v_gene: TRBV30
abundance: few
d_gene: -
CDR3nt: TGTGCCTGGAGTGTAGGGGGACCCCAGCATTTT
CDR3aa: CAWSVGGPQHF

j_gene: TRBJ1-3
v_gene: TRBV9
abundance: -
d_gene: -
CDR3nt: TGTGCCAGCAGCGGGACAGCTGGAAACACCATATATTTT
CDR3aa: CASSGTAGNTIYF

j_gene: TRBJ2-5
v_gene: TRBV5-1
abundance: many
d_gene: TRBD1
CDR3nt: TGCGCCAGCAGCCTGAGACAGGGAAGGAGGGAGACCCAGTACTTC
CDR3aa: CASSLRQGRRETQYF

j_gene: TRBJ1-1
v_gene: TRBV19
abundance: few
d_gene: TRBD1
CDR3nt: TGTGCCAGTAGTATCAGGGGGTCCCAGGGGGCTGAAGCTTTCTTT
CDR3aa: CASSIRGSQGAEAFF

j_gene: TRBJ2-1
v_gene: TRBV19
abundance: few
d_gene: -
CDR3nt: TGTGCCAGTAGTACCTCGGTGGCCTCCAATGAGCAGTTCTTC
CDR3aa: CASSTSVASNEQFF

j_gene: TRBJ2-5
v_gene: TRBV5-6
abundance: few
d_gene: TRBD2
CDR3nt: TGTGCCAGCAGGCCTAGCGGGAGAGCCCCGGGCGAGTACTTC
CDR3aa: CASRPSGRAPGEYF

j_gene: TRBJ1-1
v_gene: TRBV10-3
abundance: many
d_gene: TRBD1
CDR3nt: TGTGCCATCAGTGTCCAAGGTGGACAGGTTGAAGCTTTCTTT
CDR3aa: CAISVQGGQVEAFF

j_gene: TRBJ2-1
v_gene: TRBV4-3
abundance: -
d_gene: -
CDR3nt: TGCGCCAGCAGCCAAGAAGGCCACCATTCCAATGAGCAGTTCTTC
CDR3aa: CASSQEGHHSNEQFF

j_gene: TRBJ2-5
v_gene: TRBV29-1
abundance: many
d_gene: -
CDR3nt: TGCAGCGTTGCTCTGGAACTAGCCCAAGAGACCCAGTACTTC
CDR3aa: CSVALELAQETQYF

j_gene: TRBJ2-2
v_gene: TRBV5-5
abundance: many
d_gene: -
CDR3nt: TGTGCCGGCGGGCGGGGACTCACCGGGGAGCTGTTTTTT
CDR3aa: CAGGRGLTGELFF

j_gene: TRBJ2-5
v_gene: TRBV5-1
abundance: -
d_gene: -
CDR3nt: TGCGCCAGCAGCTTGGATCCTAACCAAGAGACCCAGTACTTC
CDR3aa: CASSLDPNQETQYF

j_gene: TRBJ1-2
v_gene: TRBV18
abundance: few
d_gene: TRBD1
CDR3nt: TGTGCCAGCTCACCGCGGACAGGGGCGAGCTATGGCTACACCTTC
CDR3aa: CASSPRTGASYGYTF

j_gene: TRBJ1-1
v_gene: TRBV25-1
abundance: -
d_gene: -
CDR3nt: TGTGCCAGCAGTGAATTCAGGGGCATGAACACTGAAGCTTTCTTT
CDR3aa: CASSEFRGMNTEAFF

j_gene: TRBJ2-1
v_gene: TRBV9
abundance: few
d_gene: -
CDR3nt: TGTGCCAGCAGCGTAGGGGTTGGAGAGCAGTTCTTC
CDR3aa: CASSVGVGEQFF

j_gene: TRBJ1-3
v_gene: TRBV4-3
abundance: -
d_gene: -
CDR3nt: TGCGCCAGCAGCCAAGATCTCCGGATCTCTGGAAACACCATATATTTT
CDR3aa: CASSQDLRISGNTIYF

j_gene: TRBJ1-1
v_gene: TRBV29-1
abundance: -
d_gene: -
CDR3nt: TGCAGCGTTGAAGATTCGGGAGGTAGTGAAGCTTTCTTT
CDR3aa: CSVEDSGGSEAFF